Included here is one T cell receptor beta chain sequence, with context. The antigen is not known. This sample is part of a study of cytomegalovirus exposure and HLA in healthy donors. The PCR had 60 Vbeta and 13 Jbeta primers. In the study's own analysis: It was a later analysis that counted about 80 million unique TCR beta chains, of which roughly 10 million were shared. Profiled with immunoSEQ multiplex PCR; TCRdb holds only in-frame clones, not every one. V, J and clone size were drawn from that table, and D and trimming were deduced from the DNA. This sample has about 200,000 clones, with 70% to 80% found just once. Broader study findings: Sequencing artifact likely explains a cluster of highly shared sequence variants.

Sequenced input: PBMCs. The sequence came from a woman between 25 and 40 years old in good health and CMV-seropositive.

CDR3 in amino acids: CASSYEGTYEQYF. For the CDR3, the DNA is TGTGCCAGCAGTTATGAGGGCACCTACGAGCAGTACTTC. The V and J genes are TRBV6-5 and TRBJ2-7; D possibly corresponds to TRBD2 (5 bases). Germline lookup yields CDR1 MNHEY and CDR2 SVGAGI. This CDR3 contains 13 residues. Trimming removed 3 bases at V and 2 bases at J, with 8 bases between.